This TCR beta chain was observed in a study of blood T cell repertoires in COVID-19. Background on the study: Material from acute and convalescent COVID-19 was sourced from the United States, Italy and Spain. Nucleic acid was either cDNA or gDNA, and it came from T cells, B-cell-depleted T cells, or PBMCs.

The V end was cut by 5 bases, the J end by 4 bases, with 11 bases between. CDR3 size: 13 residues. Germline values: CDR1 SGHVS, CDR2 FNYEAQ. Produced via immunoSEQ multiplex PCR; TCRdb's table is partial and in-frame only. The repertoire holds 110,000 or so clones, with 80% to 85% as singletons. The sequencing sample was made of peripheral blood. The receptor's source is a man older than 75 with acute or convalescent COVID-19. The chain couples TRBV7-6 to TRBJ2-5; tentatively, D is TRBD1 (6 bases). CDR3 amino acids: CASSLIQGETQYF. CDR3 in DNA: TGTGCCAGCAGCCTAATACAGGGAGAGACCCAGTACTTC.